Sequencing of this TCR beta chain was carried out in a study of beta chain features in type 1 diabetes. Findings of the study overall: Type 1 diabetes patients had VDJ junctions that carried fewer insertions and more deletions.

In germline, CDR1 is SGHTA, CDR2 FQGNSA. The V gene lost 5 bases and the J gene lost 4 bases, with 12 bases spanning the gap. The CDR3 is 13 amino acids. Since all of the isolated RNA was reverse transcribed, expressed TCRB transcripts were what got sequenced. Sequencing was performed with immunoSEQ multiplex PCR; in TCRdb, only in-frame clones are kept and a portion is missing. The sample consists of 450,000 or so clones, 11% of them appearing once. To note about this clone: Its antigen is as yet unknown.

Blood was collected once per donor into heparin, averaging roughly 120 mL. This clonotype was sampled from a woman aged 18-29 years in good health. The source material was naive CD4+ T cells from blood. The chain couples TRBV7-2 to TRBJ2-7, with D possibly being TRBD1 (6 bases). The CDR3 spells CASSPETGYEQYF. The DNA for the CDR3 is TGTGCCAGCAGCCCGGAAACAGGGTACGAGCAGTACTTC.